Given below is one T cell receptor (beta chain) in context. The primer mix had 60 Vbeta and 13 Jbeta primers. Sequencing was performed with immunoSEQ multiplex PCR; in TCRdb, only in-frame clones are kept and a portion is missing. The table includes about 69,000 clones, about 70% detected once. The data were obtained in a study of cytomegalovirus exposure and HLA in healthy donors. Germline CDR1 MNHEY, CDR2 SMNVEV (reference sequence). The CDR3 sequence is 15 residues long. V lost 10 bases, J lost 0 bases, and 17 bases lay in between. The receptor was derived from a woman aged 25 to 39 in good health and CMV-seronegative. What was sequenced was PBMCs. This chain uses TRBV27 with TRBJ2-3; possible D gene TRBD1, 5 bases. CDR3 in amino acids: CAIRSRTTSTDTQYF. The CDR3 nucleotides read TGTGCCATCCGGTCGAGGACAACTAGCACAGATACGCAGTATTTT.